This T cell receptor (beta chain) appears in the sequencing data of a study of blood T cell repertoires in COVID-19. Overall study: Both acute and convalescent COVID-19 samples were obtained from the United States, Italy and Spain.

Measured with immunoSEQ multiplex PCR; TCRdb has only the in-frame clones, and not every one. The sample holds around 480,000 clones, around 87% seen once. The CDR3 runs to 14 residues. The ends lost 5 bases at V and 10 bases at J; junction bases unmatched: 7. CDR1 and CDR2 (germline): LGHDT, YNNKEL (reference sequence). This study enrolled people aged about 18 to 100 from 24 US geographic areas. Allocation to cohorts depended on clinical history reported by the participants. The receptor comes from a woman between 18 and 30 years old who had recovered from COVID-19. Sequenced: PBMCs or T cells enriched from blood (not recorded which). The chain joins TRBV3-1 (or the pseudogene TRBV3-2) to TRBJ2-1, with TRBD2 matching over 11 bases. The DNA of the CDR3 is TGTGCCAGCAGCACCCGGGCTAGCGGGGGGGAGCAGTTCTTC. The encoded protein is CASSTRASGGEQFF.